The 30 T cell receptor beta chains below all came from one sample that was sequenced in a study of T cell responses to AZD1222 COVID-19 vaccine. Sequencing used immunoSEQ multiplex PCR; TCRdb keeps in-frame clones, though not all of them. The table has 150,000 to 190,000 clones, about nine tenths seen once. The specimen was peripheral blood, collected on day 0 of AZD1222 vaccination. The receptors were sampled from an adult in good health.

This chain connects TRBV29-1 to TRBJ2-3; 8 bases are shared with TRBD2. Germline CDR1 is SQVTM and CDR2 is ANQGSEA. V trimming: 6 bases; J trimming: 6 bases; junction bases outside the gene matches: 14. This CDR3 has 15 residues. The CDR3 region is CSVLRPGLDADTQYF. The CDR3 DNA reads TGCAGCGTCCTACGTCCGGGACTAGATGCCGATACGCAGTATTTT.

The V and J genes are TRBV6-5 and TRBJ2-3, with D uncertain. The CDR3 is made up of 12 amino acids. V dropped 4 bases and J dropped 6 bases, with 8 bases sitting between them. CDR1 and CDR2 from the germline V gene are MNHEY and SVGAGI. The CDR3 loop reads CASSSRGDTQYF. CDR3 in DNA: TGTGCCAGCAGTTCCCGTGGGGATACGCAGTATTTT.

V gene TRBV9 combines with J gene TRBJ2-7; 13 nucleotides match TRBD2. This CDR3 region has 16 residues. The germline CDR1 and CDR2 sequences are SGDLS and YYNGEE. V gave up 3 bases and J gave up 4 bases; unmatched junction bases: 7. CDR3 sequence reads: CASSATGTSGKYEQYF. CDR3 bases: TGTGCCAGCAGCGCGACCGGGACTAGCGGGAAGTACGAGCAGTACTTC.

This chain uses TRBV12-3 or TRBV12-4 with TRBJ1-6, with TRBD1 matching over 10 bases. The CDR3 has 13 residues. V shed 6 bases and J 9 bases; nucleotides not matched to a gene: 2. CDR3 coding DNA: TGTGCCAGCAGCGGACAGGGGGTTTCACCCCTCCACTTT. This encodes CASSGQGVSPLHF.

The chain joins TRBV5-1 to TRBJ2-4, with D perhaps matching TRBD2 (5 bases). V shed 4 bases and J shed 5 bases, with 10 bases lying between them. The CDR3 is made up of 13 amino acids. The germline V gene encodes CDR1 SGHRS and CDR2 YFSETQ. The CDR3 protein is CASSTLAENIQYF. The CDR3 region has the DNA TGCGCCAGCAGCACGCTAGCTGAAAACATTCAGTACTTC.

The chain combines TRBV3-1 (or the pseudogene TRBV3-2) with TRBJ2-1; 7 bases are shared with TRBD2. The V gene's germline CDR1 is LGHDT and CDR2 YNNKEL (reference sequence). J gave up 0 bases and V 3 bases, and 5 bases lay outside the gene matches. There are 16 residues in the CDR3. DNA of the CDR3: TGTGCCAGCAGCCAGGGGCGGGGGAGCTCCTACAATGAGCAGTTCTTC. Amino acids: CASSQGRGSSYNEQFF.

CDR3 bases: TGTGCCAGCAGTGGGGGGGCGGTCGAGCAGTACTTC. It yields the protein CASSGGAVEQYF. V and J are TRBV2 and TRBJ2-7; D is possibly TRBD1 or TRBD2 (6 bases each). V lost 4 bases and J 6 bases, leaving 10 bases between the germline ends. Per the germline V gene, CDR1 is SNHLY and CDR2 is FYNNEI. This CDR3 contains 12 residues.

This chain connects TRBV19 to TRBJ1-2; TRBD1 is a possible D gene (6 bases). Trimming took 8 bases from V and 4 from J, leaving 20 bases between them. CDR1 is LNHDA and CDR2 is SQIVND in the germline V gene (reference sequence). The CDR3 has 15 residues. The CDR3 DNA sequence: TGTGCCAGTGGGGCCGTTTGGACAGAACCCTATGGCTACACCTTC. The encoded protein is CASGAVWTEPYGYTF.

The V and J genes are TRBV7-6 and TRBJ2-1; 8 nucleotides line up with TRBD1. The V segment lost 0 bases and the J segment 2 bases; nucleotides outside the gene matches: 6. Looked up from germline, CDR1 is SGHVS and CDR2 is FNYEAQ. The CDR3 spans 17 residues. The DNA of the CDR3 is TGTGCCAGCAGCTTAGCGGCGGACAGGGCCACCTACAATGAGCAGTTCTTC. Translated: CASSLAADRATYNEQFF.

This rearrangement joins TRBV5-1 to TRBJ2-5; tentatively, D is TRBD2 (5 bases). CDR3 length: 14 amino acids. With 2 bases removed from V and 0 bases from J, the gap between germline ends came to 8 bases. Germline V gene data show CDR1 as SGHRS and CDR2 as YFSETQ. CDR3 protein: CASSFSGNQETQYF. CDR3 DNA: TGCGCCAGCAGCTTCTCGGGGAACCAAGAGACCCAGTACTTC.

The J gene is TRBJ2-7, the V gene TRBV6-5; unclear D gene. The CDR3 has 13 amino acids. From germline, CDR1 is MNHEY and CDR2 SVGAGI. The V end lost 0 bases, the J end lost 4 bases, and 7 bases lay between the germline ends. The CDR3 DNA is TGTGCCAGCAGTTACTCGCTGGGGTACGAGCAGTACTTC. It is translated as CASSYSLGYEQYF.

The chain joins TRBV9 to TRBJ2-2, with D possibly called TRBD1 or TRBD2 (6 bases each). The CDR3 consists of 14 residues. With 1 base removed from V and 6 bases from J, the gap between germline ends came to 10 bases. Germline-derived CDR1 and CDR2 are SGDLS and YYNGEE. The CDR3 coding sequence is TGTGCCAGCAGCGTATCCGGGGGCTCCGGGGAGCTGTTTTTT. Residues: CASSVSGGSGELFF.

The chain employs TRBV5-8 and TRBJ1-5; D not resolved. The germline V and J ends were trimmed by 2 bases and 3 bases, with 15 bases remaining between them. Germline V gene data show CDR1 as SGHTS and CDR2 as YDEGEE. CDR3 size: 16 residues. The CDR3 loop is CASSFLIRSNNQPQHF. The CDR3 DNA sequence: TGTGCCAGCAGCTTCCTCATCCGTTCTAACAATCAGCCCCAGCATTTT.

This clone was picked up one time. The rearrangement joins TRBV27 to TRBJ1-3; D remains unclear. Germline V gene sequence: CDR1 MNHEY, CDR2 SMNVEV (reference sequence). The CDR3 is 17 amino acids. Trimming left V 5 bases short and J 0 bases short, with 17 bases between. The CDR3, as DNA: TGTGCCAGCAGTCCTCGATCCACCACCTCCTCTGGAAACACCATATATTTT. It yields the protein CASSPRSTTSSGNTIYF.

The chain couples TRBV10-3 to TRBJ2-5; D perhaps matches TRBD2 (6 bases). Per germline, CDR1 ENHRY and CDR2 SYGVKD. The V gene lost 3 bases and the J gene lost 2 bases, with 7 bases spanning the gap. The CDR3 sequence is 13 residues long. CDR3 sequence (DNA): TGTGCCATCAGTGACGGGACTCAAGAGACCCAGTACTTC. Protein product: CAISDGTQETQYF.

This chain uses TRBV11-2 with TRBJ2-1; 8 bases agree with TRBD2. Looked up from germline, CDR1 is SGHAT and CDR2 is FQNNGV. V lost 6 bases, J lost 5 bases, and 9 bases stayed unmatched. The CDR3 runs 15 residues. The CDR3 sequence: CASRRLSGKDNEQFF. In DNA form, the CDR3 reads TGTGCCAGCAGACGCCTTAGCGGGAAAGACAATGAGCAGTTCTTC.

The chain recombines TRBV27 with TRBJ2-1, with D uncertain. Germline V lookup: CDR1 MNHEY, CDR2 SMNVEV (reference sequence). The CDR3 contains 13 residues. Trimming removed 5 bases from V and 4 bases from J, with 9 bases in between. The CDR3 sequence is CASSPQRYNEQFF. For the CDR3, the DNA is TGTGCCAGCAGTCCACAGAGATACAATGAGCAGTTCTTC.

Note on this clone: Other nucleotide sequences in the sample specify the same CDR3. The chain joins TRBV5-8 to TRBJ1-5, with D tentatively TRBD1 (6 bases). CDR3 length equals 14 residues. V lost 1 base and J 2 bases, leaving 7 bases between the germline ends. The germline V gene encodes CDR1 SGHTS and CDR2 YDEGEE. Here the CDR3 reads CASSLRQGNQPQHF. The DNA of the CDR3 is TGTGCCAGCAGCTTGAGACAGGGCAATCAGCCCCAGCATTTT.

This rearrangement joins TRBV6-5 to TRBJ2-3; 8 bases line up with TRBD2. This CDR3 comprises 15 residues. Germline CDR1 reads MNHEY; CDR2 reads SVGAGI. J was trimmed by 2 bases and V by 4 bases; bases with no gene match: 5. CDR3 region: CASSSGAGATDTQYF. CDR3 DNA: TGTGCCAGCAGTTCCGGAGCGGGAGCCACAGATACGCAGTATTTT.

The CDR3 region has the DNA TGTGCTAGTGGGCAAGACTATCAGCCCCAGCATTTT. Amino acids: CASGQDYQPQHF. V gene TRBV12-5 combines with J gene TRBJ1-5, with D hard to call. CDR3 length equals 12 residues. In germline, CDR1 is LGHNT, CDR2 FRNRAP. The V end was cut by 6 bases, the J end by 5 bases, with 8 bases between.

The chain couples TRBV4-3 to TRBJ2-7; 11 nucleotides align to TRBD1. V dropped 3 bases and J dropped 1; count of bases not matched to a gene: 2. Germline V gives CDR1 LGHNA, CDR2 YSLEER. This CDR3 is 15 amino acids long. The CDR3 sequence is CASSHGQGASYEQYF. The CDR3 DNA is TGCGCCAGCAGCCATGGACAGGGGGCGTCCTACGAGCAGTACTTC.

The chain combines TRBV19 with TRBJ1-5; perhaps TRBD1 as D (5 bases). Trimming stripped 7 bases from V and 2 bases from J, with 15 bases between. The germline V gene has CDR1 LNHDA and CDR2 SQIVND (reference sequence). The CDR3 has 15 amino acids. CDR3 protein: CASTPTGDRNQPQHF. As DNA, the CDR3 is TGTGCCAGTACTCCGACCGGGGACCGCAATCAGCCCCAGCATTTT.

This rearrangement joins TRBV7-9 to TRBJ2-5; the match to TRBD1 covers 7 bases. The germline gives CDR1 SEHNR, CDR2 FQNEAQ (reference sequence). The trim removed 4 bases at V and 4 bases at J, leaving 12 bases unmatched. CDR3 length: 16 residues. This chain's CDR3 is CASSSGRTGAPETQYF. The DNA of the CDR3 is TGTGCCAGCAGCTCAGGGCGTACAGGGGCCCCAGAGACCCAGTACTTC.

This chain joins TRBV2 and TRBJ1-4; D perhaps matches TRBD1 (5 bases). The CDR3 loop spans 15 amino acids. Germline V gives CDR1 SNHLY, CDR2 FYNNEI. V dropped 6 bases and J dropped 0 bases, with 11 bases sitting between them. The CDR3, as DNA: TGTGCCAGCAGACGGACACCAGCAACTAATGAAAAACTGTTTTTT. As protein: CASRRTPATNEKLFF.

The chain uses TRBV19 and TRBJ1-5, with 8 bases that match TRBD1. From germline, CDR1 is LNHDA and CDR2 SQIVND (reference sequence). V lost 6 bases and J lost 7; bases outside the gene matches: 8. There are 14 residues in the CDR3. In nucleotides, the CDR3 is TGTGCCAGTAGGGAGGACAGGGTTGGGCAGCCCCAGCATTTT. It codes for CASREDRVGQPQHF.

The chain is built from TRBV27 and TRBJ2-5; D gene uncertain. Trimming cost V 8 bases and J 0 bases, with 19 bases left between them. CDR3 length: 16 residues. Germline CDR1 reads MNHEY; CDR2 reads SMNVEV (reference sequence). The CDR3 nucleotides are TGTGCCAGCTCACCGACCCCTGATTCGTACCAAGAGACCCAGTACTTC. It specifies CASSPTPDSYQETQYF.

This sequence joins TRBV29-1 and TRBJ1-2; D remains unclear. The CDR3 is 15 residues long. Trimming removed 8 bases from V and 4 bases from J, with 23 bases in between. The V gene's germline CDR1 is SQVTM and CDR2 ANQGSEA. DNA of the CDR3: TGCAGCTCAGGCGGAGATTTGGGCACCTCCTATGGCTACACCTTC. Its translation is CSSGGDLGTSYGYTF.

The chain recombines TRBV27 with TRBJ2-2; D gene unclear. The CDR3 loop spans 14 amino acids. Germline CDR1 reads MNHEY; CDR2 reads SMNVEV (reference sequence). V was cut by 4 bases and J by 2 bases, with 8 bases left in between. The CDR3 spells CASSSDTNTGELFF. The CDR3 DNA reads as TGTGCCAGCAGTTCCGACACAAACACCGGGGAGCTGTTTTTT.

This clone has just one count. V gene TRBV13 combines with J gene TRBJ2-1; D tentatively reads TRBD1 or TRBD2 (6 bases each). Per the germline V gene, CDR1 is PRHDT and CDR2 is FYEKMQ (reference sequence). The CDR3 covers 14 residues. V was pared by 2 bases and J by 10 bases, with 15 bases between. CDR3 bases: TGTGCCAGCAGCTTAAGCTCCGGGGGCAGAGAGCAGTTCTTC. It codes for CASSLSSGGREQFF.

The genes are TRBV11-2 and TRBJ2-7; 7 bases line up with TRBD1. V lost 4 bases, J lost 3 bases, and 3 bases stayed unmatched. This CDR3 is 13 amino acids long. Germline loops: CDR1 SGHAT, CDR2 FQNNGV. The CDR3 reads CASSWDRHYEQYF. CDR3 sequence (DNA): TGTGCCAGCAGCTGGGACAGACACTACGAGCAGTACTTC.